Following are 13 T cell receptor beta chains from one sample sequenced in a study of T cell repertoires in cytomegalovirus infection (dated by TCRdb to between 2017 and 2020). Sequenced on an Illumina HiSeq 1500. TCRdb reran the public reads through fastp at Q25 and MiXCR, keeping productive beta chains. Each entry is one CDR3 protein sequence, shown with its most common DNA and genes. The sample table lists some 700,000 distinct CDR3 sequences, 35% of them with a count of one. The leading ten clones occupy about 2.8% of the sample. Material: PBMCs. These receptors all come from a human donor in good health (CMV status not recorded). Some clones in this sample may be carry-over from other donors' samples.

The chain joins TRBV7-8 to TRBJ1-4, with 9 positions matching TRBD1. Germline lookup yields CDR1 SGHVS and CDR2 FQNEAQ. This CDR3 contains 15 residues. Losses at the gene ends were 5 bases for V and 9 bases for J; bases not matched to a gene: 10. In DNA, the CDR3 is TGTGCCAGCAGCACTTGGACAGGGGAATACAAAAAACTGTTTTTT. Translated, it gives CASSTWTGEYKKLFF.

This clonotype was seen only a few times. The chain has TRBV24-1 and TRBJ2-1; tentatively, D is TRBD2 (5 bases). V was shortened by 5 bases and J by 7 bases, with 14 bases between the two germline ends. The CDR3 is made up of 14 amino acids. Looked up from germline, CDR1 is KGHDR and CDR2 is SFDVKD. CDR3 nucleotides: TGTGCCACCAGTGGTGTCCTAGCCGGAAATGAGCAGTTCTTC. Protein: CATSGVLAGNEQFF.

This clonotype was recorded many times. V and J are TRBV28 and TRBJ1-6, with D unclear. Deletions cut 3 bases from V and 0 bases from J, with 9 bases between. There are 16 residues in the CDR3. The germline gives CDR1 MDHEN, CDR2 SYDVKM. The DNA of the CDR3 is TGTGCCAGCAGTTTTGCCGGGAGCTCCTATAATTCACCCCTCCACTTT. Translating it yields CASSFAGSSYNSPLHF.

There are a few counts of this clonotype. CDR3 protein: CASSQGSGLNEKLFF. The CDR3 region has the DNA TGCGCCAGCAGCCAAGGCTCAGGACTGAATGAAAAACTGTTTTTT. The chain employs TRBV4-1 and TRBJ1-4; D remains ambiguous. This CDR3 contains 15 residues. V dropped 1 base and J dropped 5 bases, with 11 bases sitting between them. CDR1 and CDR2 (germline): MGHRA, YSYEKL.

V gene TRBV12-3 or TRBV12-4 combines with J gene TRBJ2-5, with D possibly matching TRBD2 (6 bases). The V gene lost 2 bases and the J gene lost 0 bases, with 13 bases spanning the gap. This CDR3 comprises 16 residues. The CDR3 is CASSLRQGGNQETQYF. The CDR3 DNA reads TGTGCCAGCAGTTTAAGGCAGGGAGGCAACCAAGAGACCCAGTACTTC.

The rearrangement joins TRBV19 to TRBJ2-7, with 8 bases lining up with TRBD1. This CDR3 comprises 15 residues. Germline V gene data show CDR1 as LNHDA and CDR2 as SQIVND (reference sequence). V lost 5 bases and J lost 1; bases outside the gene matches: 7. As DNA, the CDR3 is TGTGCCAGTAGTGGACGGGACAGGTTGTCCTACGAGCAGTACTTC. Its protein is CASSGRDRLSYEQYF.

This clonotype was recorded a few times. The rearrangement joins TRBV6-1 to TRBJ2-7; D remains unclear. The CDR3 is made up of 14 amino acids. CDR1 MNHNS and CDR2 SASEGT come from the germline V gene. V was clipped by 8 bases and J by 0 bases, with 14 bases between them. CDR3 coding DNA: TGTGCCAGCCGTCGGGCAGAGCTCTCCTACGAGCAGTACTTC. It is translated as CASRRAELSYEQYF.

The sample holds many counts of this clonotype. The chain uses TRBV7-6 and TRBJ1-1; D is possibly TRBD1 (6 bases). Trimming pared 1 base from V and 1 base from J, leaving 16 bases between. Germline loops: CDR1 SGHVS, CDR2 FNYEAQ. The CDR3 consists of 17 residues. The CDR3 spells CASSLDRDGVGNTEAFF. The CDR3 nucleotides read TGTGCCAGCAGCTTAGACAGGGATGGGGTTGGGAACACTGAAGCTTTCTTT.

The genes are TRBV29-1 and TRBJ1-2, with D unclear. This CDR3 is built from 13 residues. In germline, CDR1 is SQVTM, CDR2 ANQGSEA. V was trimmed by 6 bases and J by 1 base, leaving 12 bases between them. Here the CDR3 DNA reads TGCAGCGTGCCCGGCCAGGTTAACTATGGCTACACCTTC. It specifies CSVPGQVNYGYTF.

This clonotype was observed a few times. The chain employs TRBV28 and TRBJ1-1, with D uncertain. V lost 6 bases and J 4 bases, leaving 18 bases between the germline ends. The germline V gene encodes CDR1 MDHEN and CDR2 SYDVKM. The CDR3 totals 15 residues. This CDR3 is CASRPDRSWATEAFF. As DNA, the CDR3 is TGTGCCAGCAGGCCGGACCGGTCATGGGCCACTGAAGCTTTCTTT. Combining the CDR3 with reference TRBV28 and TRBJ1-1 gives the whole variable domain DVKVTQSSRYLVKRTGEKVFLECVQDMDHENMFWYRQDPGLGLRLIYFSYDVKMKEKGDIPEGYSVSREKKERFSLILESASTNQTSMYLCASRPDRSWATEAFFGQGTRLTVV.

The chain joins TRBV7-9 to TRBJ1-1; 12 bases line up with TRBD1. There are 16 residues in the CDR3. Germline values: CDR1 SEHNR, CDR2 FQNEAQ (reference sequence). After removal of 5 bases from V and 4 bases from J, the junction contained 8 bases not matched to a gene. CDR3 residues: CASSRGQGALATEAFF. The CDR3 region has the DNA TGTGCCAGCAGCAGGGGACAGGGGGCGCTGGCCACTGAAGCTTTCTTT.

This clonotype was observed many times. This rearrangement joins TRBV7-8 to TRBJ1-1, with D hard to call. Trimming cost V 4 bases and J 1 base, with 10 bases left between them. In germline, CDR1 is SGHVS, CDR2 FQNEAQ. The CDR3 length is 14 residues. DNA of the CDR3: TGTGCCAGCAGCTCGATGACCAAGAACACTGAAGCTTTCTTT. Encoded protein: CASSSMTKNTEAFF.

The table lists this clonotype with a few counts. The chain couples TRBV29-1 to TRBJ2-5; 9 nucleotides align to TRBD2. Trimming at V came to 4 bases and at J to 5 bases, leaving 11 bases not matched to a gene. Germline CDR1 and CDR2: SQVTM and ANQGSEA. The CDR3 extends over 15 amino acids. The CDR3 sequence: CSVVGVAGEGETQYF. DNA of the CDR3: TGCAGCGTTGTAGGGGTAGCGGGAGAAGGGGAGACCCAGTACTTC.